A selection of T cell receptor beta chains follows, all from one sample in a study of cytomegalovirus exposure and HLA in healthy donors. The protocol was immunoSEQ multiplex PCR, while the TCRdb copy is restricted to in-frame clones and leaves out a portion. The sample lists about 160,000 clones; more than 70% were seen once. Sample: PBMCs. The receptors here all came from a male donor in good health and CMV-seropositive. Each CDR3 is given with its conserved first and last residue. D genes are given only for firm matches. Only some rows state a clone size, as once, few, many or a class for expanded clones.

j_call	v_call	d_call	clone_size	cdr3_length	cdr3_nt	cdr3_aa
TRBJ1-6	TRBV9	.	.	15	TGTGCCAGCAGCGGAGGTGCTAATAACAGGGAACCCCTCCACTTT	CASSGGANNREPLHF
TRBJ2-7	TRBV4-2	TRBD1	.	15	TGTGCCAGCAGCCGCGCCGGGACAGGGGGAGGCGAGCAGTACTTC	CASSRAGTGGGEQYF
TRBJ1-1	TRBV9	.	.	13	TGTGCCAGCAGCGTTTCAGTGGACACTGAAGCTTTCTTT	CASSVSVDTEAFF
TRBJ1-6	TRBV28	.	.	15	TGTGCCAGCAGTTTCAACGGGGAATGGGATTCACCCCTCCACTTT	CASSFNGEWDSPLHF
TRBJ1-3	TRBV6-6	.	.	15	TGTGCCAGCAGCTTACAGGCCCTCTCTGGAAACACCATATATTTT	CASSLQALSGNTIYF
TRBJ1-2	TRBV27	.	.	15	TGTGCCAGCAGTTTTTCAGGGGTGGGCAACTATGGCTACACCTTC	CASSFSGVGNYGYTF
TRBJ1-2	TRBV27	.	.	14	TGTGCCAGCAGTGTTTGGGGCGACAACTATGGCTACACCTTC	CASSVWGDNYGYTF
TRBJ1-1	TRBV7-6	TRBD1	.	14	TGTGCCAGCAGCTTCGGGACAGCCGACACTGAAGCTTTCTTT	CASSFGTADTEAFF
TRBJ1-1	TRBV4-1	.	.	14	TGCGCCAGCAGCCCATCACAGGGTGGGACTGAAGCTTTCTTT	CASSPSQGGTEAFF
TRBJ2-1	TRBV7-6	.	.	13	TGTGCCAGCAGCTTAGCGAGGGGGAATGAGCAGTTCTTC	CASSLARGNEQFF
TRBJ2-1	TRBV18	TRBD2	few	16	TGTGCCAGCTCATCGGGACTAGCGGGAGAGTACAATGAGCAGTTCTTC	CASSSGLAGEYNEQFF
TRBJ2-2	TRBV27	.	.	14	TGTGCCAGCAGTTTAAGCGGAGGGACCGGGGAGCTGTTTTTT	CASSLSGGTGELFF
TRBJ2-1	TRBV15	TRBD2	.	17	TGTGCCACCAGCAGCCGGACTAGCGGTAGCTCCTACAATGAGCAGTTCTTC	CATSSRTSGSSYNEQFF
TRBJ2-7	TRBV7-9	.	.	12	TGTGCCAGCAGCTTCGTTACCTACGAGCAGTACTTC	CASSFVTYEQYF
TRBJ2-3	TRBV6-1	TRBD1	.	16	TGTGCCAGCAGTGAAGCGACAGGGGTAGGCACAGATACGCAGTATTTT	CASSEATGVGTDTQYF
TRBJ1-1	TRBV6-5	TRBD1	.	13	TGTGCCACCACGACAGGGGGGAACACTGAAGCTTTCTTT	CATTTGGNTEAFF
TRBJ2-1	TRBV6-5	.	.	13	TGTGCCAGCAGTTACGGGGGGGCGGATGAGCAGTTCTTC	CASSYGGADEQFF
TRBJ2-1	TRBV27	TRBD1	.	18	TGTGCCAGCAGCTTGAGTTTAGCTGGGACAGGGGTAGGCAATGAGCAGTTCTTC	CASSLSLAGTGVGNEQFF
TRBJ1-1	TRBV18	.	.	13	TGTGCCAGCTCCGACAGCGAGAACACTGAAGCTTTCTTT	CASSDSENTEAFF
TRBJ1-1	TRBV27	.	.	13	TGTGCCAGCAGTTTAAGCAGGGGCATTGAAGCTTTCTTT	CASSLSRGIEAFF
TRBJ2-5	TRBV6-1	.	once	13	TGTGCCAGCAGTGGAAGAGTGTGGGAGACCCAGTACTTC	CASSGRVWETQYF
TRBJ1-3	TRBV6-1	TRBD1	.	15	TGTGCCAGCAGTCGGGACAGCGACTCTGGAAACACCATATATTTT	CASSRDSDSGNTIYF
TRBJ2-7	TRBV6-6	.	.	11	TGTGCCAGCAGTTCCTACTACGAGCAGTACTTC	CASSSYYEQYF
TRBJ2-5	TRBV7-2	TRBD2	few	15	TGTGCCAGCAGCTTAATAGGGCTAGCGGAAGAGACCCAGTACTTC	CASSLIGLAEETQYF
TRBJ2-7	TRBV15	TRBD1	.	14	TGTGCCACCAGCATCAATCAGGGGGCTTACGAGCAGTACTTC	CATSINQGAYEQYF
TRBJ2-7	TRBV6-1	.	.	13	TGTGCCAGCAGTGAAAGCCAAACCTACGAGCAGTACTTC	CASSESQTYEQYF
TRBJ1-6	TRBV28	.	.	16	TGTGCCAGCAGCGATACCGGGTTCTCCTATAATTCACCCCTCCACTTT	CASSDTGFSYNSPLHF
TRBJ2-1	TRBV7-9	.	.	11	TGTGCCAGCAGCTTTAAAAATGAGCAGTTCTTC	CASSFKNEQFF
TRBJ1-2	TRBV15	TRBD1	.	14	TGTGCCACCAGCACCACCGGACAGGGGAATGGCTACACCTTC	CATSTTGQGNGYTF
TRBJ2-1	TRBV4-3	.	.	13	TGCGCCAGCAGCCCCTCGTCCTACAATGAGCAGTTCTTC	CASSPSSYNEQFF
TRBJ2-1	TRBV6-6	.	once	11	TGTGCCAGCAGTTCCGAACTACAGCAGTTCTTC	CASSSELQQFF
TRBJ2-1	TRBV19	.	.	12	TGTGCCAGTAGTAGCAGGGGCGGTGAGCAGTTCTTC	CASSSRGGEQFF
TRBJ1-5	TRBV7-8	.	.	14	TGTGCCAGCAGAGACCGGGACTTCAATCAGCCCCAGCATTTT	CASRDRDFNQPQHF
TRBJ1-6	TRBV2	TRBD1	.	14	TGTGCCAGCAGTCCGGGACAGCATAATTCACCCCTCCACTTT	CASSPGQHNSPLHF
TRBJ2-2	TRBV7-9	TRBD2	once	18	TGTGCCAGCAGCTTAGGGACTAGCGGGAGAGGGAACACCGGGGAGCTGTTTTTT	CASSLGTSGRGNTGELFF
TRBJ2-1	TRBV5-6	TRBD1	few	11	TGTGCCAGCAGCGCTGGACAGGGACAGTTCTTC	CASSAGQGQFF
TRBJ2-1	TRBV4-2	.	.	12	TGTGCCAGCAGCCAAGCAGCGAATGAGCAGTTCTTC	CASSQAANEQFF
TRBJ2-5	TRBV18	.	once	14	TGTGCCAGCTCACCATCAGCGAATCGGGAGACCCAGTACTTC	CASSPSANRETQYF
TRBJ2-1	TRBV7-9	TRBD2	.	15	TGTGCCAGCAGCTTAGCTCTAGCGGGAAGGTCTGAGCAGTTCTTC	CASSLALAGRSEQFF
TRBJ2-1	TRBV4-3	.	.	15	TGCGCCAGCAGCATAGACAAATTTACCTACAATGAGCAGTTCTTC	CASSIDKFTYNEQFF
TRBJ2-3	TRBV6-6	TRBD1	.	14	TGTGCCAGCAGTAGGGACAGGGATGTGGATACGCAGTATTTT	CASSRDRDVDTQYF
TRBJ2-5	TRBV25-1	.	.	13	TGTGCCAGCAGTGCCTACTCTCTAGAGACCCAGTACTTC	CASSAYSLETQYF
TRBJ1-3	TRBV5-6	.	.	14	TGTGCCAGCAGCTCGCTGACAGGCGGAAACACCATATATTTT	CASSSLTGGNTIYF
TRBJ1-1	TRBV6-5	.	few	14	TGTGCCAGCAGTGACGCAGGGGCGAAGACTGAAGCTTTCTTT	CASSDAGAKTEAFF
TRBJ2-1	TRBV11-3	TRBD2	once	15	TGTGCCAGCAGCTTTCGGGCGGGAGCGGGGAATGAGCAGTTCTTC	CASSFRAGAGNEQFF